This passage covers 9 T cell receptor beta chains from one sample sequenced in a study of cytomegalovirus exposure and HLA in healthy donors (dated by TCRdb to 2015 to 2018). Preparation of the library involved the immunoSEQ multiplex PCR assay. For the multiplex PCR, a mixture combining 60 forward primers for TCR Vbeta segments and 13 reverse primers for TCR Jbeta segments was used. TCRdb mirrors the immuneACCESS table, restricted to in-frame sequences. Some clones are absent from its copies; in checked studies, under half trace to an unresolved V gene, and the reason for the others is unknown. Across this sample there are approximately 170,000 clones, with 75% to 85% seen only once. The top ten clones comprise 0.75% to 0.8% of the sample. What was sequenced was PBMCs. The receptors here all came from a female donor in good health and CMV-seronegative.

CDR3 nucleotide sequence: TGTGCCAGCAGCCAGGATGGGGCAGGGATGAACACCGGGGAGCTGTTTTTT. Protein product: CASSQDGAGMNTGELFF. The chain joins TRBV14 to TRBJ2-2; D is possibly TRBD1 (5 bases). In germline, CDR1 is SGHDN, CDR2 FVKESK. Trimming stripped 3 bases from V and 1 base from J, with 15 bases between. CDR3 length equals 17 residues. Variable domain in full (rest from reference TRBV14 and TRBJ2-2): EAGVTQFPSHSVIEKGQTVTLRCDPISGHDNLYWYRRVMGKEIKFLLHFVKESKQDESGMPNNRFLAERTGGTYSTLKVQPAELEDSGVYFCASSQDGAGMNTGELFFGEGSRLTVL.

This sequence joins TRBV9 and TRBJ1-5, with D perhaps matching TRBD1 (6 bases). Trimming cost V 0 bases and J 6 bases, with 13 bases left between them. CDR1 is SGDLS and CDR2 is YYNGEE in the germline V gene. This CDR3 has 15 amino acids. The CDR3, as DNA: TGTGCCAGCAGCGTAGGTCCAGGGGTAAGTCAGCCCCAGCATTTT. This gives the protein CASSVGPGVSQPQHF.

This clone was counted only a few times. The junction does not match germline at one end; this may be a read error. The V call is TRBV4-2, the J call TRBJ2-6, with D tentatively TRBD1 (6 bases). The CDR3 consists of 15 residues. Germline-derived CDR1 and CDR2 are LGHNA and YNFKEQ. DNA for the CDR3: TGTGCCAGCAGCACACAGGGCCCTGGGGCCAACGGCCTGACTTTC. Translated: CASSTQGPGANGLTF.

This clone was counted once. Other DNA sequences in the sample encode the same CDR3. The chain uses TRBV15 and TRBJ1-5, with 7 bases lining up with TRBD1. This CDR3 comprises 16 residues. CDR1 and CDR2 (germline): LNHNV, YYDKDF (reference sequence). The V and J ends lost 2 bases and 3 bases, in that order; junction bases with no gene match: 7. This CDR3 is CATSRPGQPLNQPQHF. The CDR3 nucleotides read TGTGCCACCAGCAGACCGGGACAGCCCCTCAATCAGCCCCAGCATTTT.

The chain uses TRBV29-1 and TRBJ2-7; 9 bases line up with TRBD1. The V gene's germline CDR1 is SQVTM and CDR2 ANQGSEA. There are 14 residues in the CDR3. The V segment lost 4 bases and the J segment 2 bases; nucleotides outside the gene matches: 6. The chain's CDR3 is CSVAKGQGPYEQYF. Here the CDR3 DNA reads TGCAGCGTTGCTAAGGGACAGGGTCCCTACGAGCAGTACTTC.

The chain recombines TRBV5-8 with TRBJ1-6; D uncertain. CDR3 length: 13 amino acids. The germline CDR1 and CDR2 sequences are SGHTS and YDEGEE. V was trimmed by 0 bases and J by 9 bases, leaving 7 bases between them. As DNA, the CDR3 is TGTGCCAGCAGCTTGGAGCGGGGTTCACCCCTCCACTTT. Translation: CASSLERGSPLHF. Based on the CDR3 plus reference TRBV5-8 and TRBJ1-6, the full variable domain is EAGVTQSPTHLIKTRGQQATLRCSPISGHTSVYWYQQALGLGLQFLLWYDEGEERNRGNFPPRFSGRQFPNYSSELNVNALELEDSALYLCASSLERGSPLHFGNGTRLTVT.

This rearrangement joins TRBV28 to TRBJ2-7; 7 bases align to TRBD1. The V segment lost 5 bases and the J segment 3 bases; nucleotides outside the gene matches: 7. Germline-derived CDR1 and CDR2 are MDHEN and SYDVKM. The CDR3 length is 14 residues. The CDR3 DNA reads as TGTGCCAGCAGTACCGGGACAGCCCTCTACGAGCAGTACTTC. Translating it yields CASSTGTALYEQYF.

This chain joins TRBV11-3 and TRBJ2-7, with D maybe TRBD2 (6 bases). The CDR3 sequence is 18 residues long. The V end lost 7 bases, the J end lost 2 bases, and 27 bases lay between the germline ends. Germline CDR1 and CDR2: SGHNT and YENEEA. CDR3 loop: CASTRTRCAAGLPYEQYF. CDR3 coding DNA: TGTGCCAGCACCCGAACGAGGTGTGCGGCGGGATTACCCTACGAGCAGTACTTC.

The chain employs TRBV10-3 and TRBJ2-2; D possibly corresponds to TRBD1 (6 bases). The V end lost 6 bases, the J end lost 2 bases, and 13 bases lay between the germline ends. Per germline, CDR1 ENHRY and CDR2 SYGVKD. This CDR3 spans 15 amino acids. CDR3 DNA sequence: TGTGCCATCAGATCCGGGACAACTAACACCGGGGAGCTGTTTTTT. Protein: CAIRSGTTNTGELFF.